This passage covers 27 T cell receptor beta chains from one sample sequenced in a study of vaccination effects on CD4 cells after COVID-19. These receptors have no identified antigens. Sequencing followed a ViraFEST assay step that expanded antigen-specific CD4+ T cells with viral peptide pools. A roughly ten-day culture period preceded the isolation of CD4+ T cells. TCRdb's copy holds only in-frame clones and misses some; the assay was immunoSEQ multiplex PCR. The sample lists tens of thousands of clones, around 81% occurring once. Sequences were derived from CD4+ T cells from PBMCs cultured with HCoV-229E spike peptides, sampled before COVID-19 vaccination. The receptors were gathered from a human donor who received a COVID-19 vaccine.

Here the CDR3 DNA reads TGTGCCAGCTCACCACCGTCCGCGACAGCGTTTACCCTCGGATCCTCTGGAAACACCATATATTTT. It specifies CASSPPSATAFTLGSSGNTIYF. This chain links TRBV18 with TRBJ1-3; tentative D call: TRBD1 (5 bases). V lost 0 bases and J 0 bases, leaving 27 bases between the germline ends. CDR1 and CDR2 (germline): KGHSH, LQKENI. The CDR3 totals 22 residues.

The V call is TRBV5-8, the J call TRBJ2-5, with no clear D. The CDR3 is 14 residues long. Germline V gene sequence: CDR1 SGHTS, CDR2 YDEGEE. V lost 2 bases to trimming and J lost 0 bases, with 8 bases between them. CDR3 DNA sequence: TGTGCCAGCAGCTTCTCAGCGAACCAAGAGACCCAGTACTTC. Translated, it gives CASSFSANQETQYF. Looking up the rest from reference TRBV5-8 and TRBJ2-5 gives the full variable domain: EAGVTQSPTHLIKTRGQQATLRCSPISGHTSVYWYQQALGLGLQFLLWYDEGEERNRGNFPPRFSGRQFPNYSSELNVNALELEDSALYLCASSFSANQETQYFGPGTRLLVL.

The chain employs TRBV7-8 and TRBJ2-7, with 10 bases fitting TRBD2. The length of the CDR3 is 18 residues. Looked up from germline, CDR1 is SGHVS and CDR2 is FQNEAQ. Trimming took 0 bases from V and 0 from J; bases not matched to a gene: 8. The CDR3: CASSLADWGTSASYEQYV. For the CDR3, the DNA is TGTGCCAGCAGCTTAGCGGATTGGGGGACTAGCGCCTCCTACGAGCAGTACGTC.

The chain links TRBV6-5 to TRBJ1-2; possibly TRBD1 for D (6 bases). The CDR3 extends over 15 amino acids. Trimming removed 5 bases from V and 4 bases from J, with 17 bases in between. Per the germline V gene, CDR1 is MNHEY and CDR2 is SVGAGI. The CDR3 DNA reads TGTGCCAGCAGTACAAAACCTACAGGGAGCTATGGCTACACCTTC. Protein: CASSTKPTGSYGYTF.

The V and J genes are TRBV7-2 and TRBJ1-1; D possibly corresponds to TRBD1 (5 bases). Germline CDR1 SGHTA, CDR2 FQGNSA. The CDR3 is made up of 15 amino acids. V was trimmed by 1 base and J by 5 bases, leaving 14 bases between them. The CDR3 DNA sequence: TGTGCCAGCAGCTTAGGGATGGCGGGGACGACTGAAGCTTTCTTT. It codes for CASSLGMAGTTEAFF.

The rearrangement uses TRBV5-1 and TRBJ1-1; D is ambiguous. V was shortened by 4 bases and J by 4 bases, with 11 bases between the two germline ends. The CDR3 runs to 13 residues. From germline, CDR1 is SGHRS and CDR2 YFSETQ. In DNA form, the CDR3 reads TGCGCCAGCAGCCGCCTACCGGGCACTGAAGCTTTCTTT. Translated, it gives CASSRLPGTEAFF.

This chain uses TRBV24-1 with TRBJ2-3; D is uncertain. The V gene lost 4 bases and the J gene lost 2 bases, with 6 bases spanning the gap. There are 13 residues in the CDR3. Germline loops: CDR1 KGHDR, CDR2 SFDVKD. The CDR3 sequence: CATSEQNTDTQYF. The CDR3 DNA sequence: TGTGCCACCAGTGAGCAAAACACAGATACGCAGTATTTT.

This clone came up once. This chain links TRBV9 with TRBJ2-2; no clear D. The CDR3 contains 15 residues. The germline V gene has CDR1 SGDLS and CDR2 YYNGEE. V was cut by 3 bases and J by 0 bases, with 9 bases left in between. DNA of the CDR3: TGTGCCAGCAGCGGCCCCAGCGCGAACACCGGGGAGCTGTTTTTT. Encoded protein: CASSGPSANTGELFF.

This clone was counted a few times. The chain employs TRBV6-5 and TRBJ2-3, with a tentative D call TRBD1 (5 bases). The CDR3 spans 14 residues. The germline V gene encodes CDR1 MNHEY and CDR2 SVGAGI. V was shortened by 6 bases and J by 2 bases, with 12 bases between the two germline ends. In DNA, the CDR3 is TGTGCCAGCAGCCCCAGGGCTATCACAGATACGCAGTATTTT. Translation: CASSPRAITDTQYF.

The J gene is TRBJ2-3, the V gene TRBV3-1 (or the pseudogene TRBV3-2); D is possibly TRBD2 (7 bases). V was shortened by 5 bases and J by 4 bases, with 19 bases between the two germline ends. This CDR3 contains 16 residues. Germline V lookup: CDR1 LGHDT, CDR2 YNNKEL (reference sequence). CDR3 in amino acids: CASSSRGGARADTQYF. The CDR3 DNA is TGTGCCAGCAGCTCTCGAGGGGGGGCCCGAGCAGATACGCAGTATTTT.

The V and J genes are TRBV5-1 and TRBJ2-5, with D possibly TRBD1 on 5 matching bases. Deletions cut 3 bases from V and 0 bases from J, with 12 bases between. Germline V gene sequence: CDR1 SGHRS, CDR2 YFSETQ. The CDR3 loop spans 15 amino acids. The CDR3 sequence is CASSSLQGYQETQYF. The CDR3 DNA reads TGCGCCAGCAGCTCACTCCAGGGTTACCAAGAGACCCAGTACTTC.

The gene calls are TRBV7-3 and TRBJ2-1, with a weak D call TRBD2 (6 bases). Trimming cost V 2 bases and J 6 bases, with 20 bases left between them. In germline, CDR1 is SGHTA, CDR2 FQGTGA. This CDR3 region has 17 residues. The CDR3 sequence is CASSLSGGIRQINEQFF. The CDR3 DNA follows: TGTGCCAGCAGCTTATCCGGAGGGATTAGGCAGATCAATGAGCAGTTCTTC.

This chain's CDR3 is CASSLTWPNTEAFF. For the CDR3, the DNA is TGTGCCAGCAGCTTAACGTGGCCAAACACTGAAGCTTTCTTT. The chain uses TRBV7-9 and TRBJ1-1; D remains ambiguous. This CDR3 comprises 14 residues. In germline, CDR1 is SEHNR, CDR2 FQNEAQ (reference sequence). V lost 2 bases and J lost 2, with 9 bases in between.

This clone was picked up one time. The chain has TRBV4-1 and TRBJ1-2, with 8 bases matching TRBD1. The CDR3 has 16 amino acids. Looked up from germline, CDR1 is MGHRA and CDR2 is YSYEKL. V trimming: 4 bases; J trimming: 6 bases; junction bases outside the gene matches: 13. CDR3 coding DNA: TGCGCCAGCAGCCCCCAGGGGGCAGGGGCTATACATGGCTACACCTTC. Amino acids: CASSPQGAGAIHGYTF.

The V and J genes are TRBV12-3 or TRBV12-4 and TRBJ2-5; D uncertain. The CDR3 loop spans 12 amino acids. V gave up 2 bases and J gave up 4 bases, with 5 bases separating them. The CDR3, as DNA: TGTGCCAGCAGTTTATTCGGAGAGACCCAGTACTTC. Translated: CASSLFGETQYF.

The chain uses TRBV6-5 and TRBJ2-7, with 7 bases that match TRBD1. Unmatched junction bases numbered 9, after V lost 6 bases and J lost 1 base. Germline lookup yields CDR1 MNHEY and CDR2 SVGAGI. This CDR3 has 15 amino acids. CDR3 coding DNA: TGTGCCAGCAGCTTGCTCTTGGACAGGTCCTACGAGCAGTACGTC. Translation gives CASSLLLDRSYEQYV.

The rearrangement joins TRBV5-1 to TRBJ2-2; D is possibly TRBD1 or TRBD2 (7 bases each). The V end was cut by 2 bases, the J end by 3 bases, with 11 bases between. The CDR3 is made up of 15 amino acids. From germline, CDR1 is SGHRS and CDR2 YFSETQ. The CDR3 spells CASSFAGGDTGELFF. Here the CDR3 DNA reads TGCGCCAGCAGCTTTGCAGGGGGGGACACCGGGGAGCTGTTTTTT.

V usage is TRBV18 and J usage is TRBJ1-5; D ambiguous. The CDR3 length is 13 residues. Deletions cut 3 bases from V and 6 bases from J, with 9 bases between. CDR1 and CDR2 (germline): KGHSH, LQKENI. Here the CDR3 DNA reads TGTGCCAGCTCACCCGAGCGCCCTCAGCCCCAGCATTTT. Translated, it gives CASSPERPQPQHF.

The J gene is TRBJ2-5, the V gene TRBV5-1, with D unresolved. Trimming cost V 0 bases and J 2 bases, with 5 bases left between them. The CDR3 runs 13 residues. The germline gives CDR1 SGHRS, CDR2 YFSETQ. CDR3 protein: CASSLGLQETQYF. The CDR3 bases are TGCGCCAGCAGCTTGGGGCTGCAAGAGACCCAGTACTTC.

This clone was detected once. The chain combines TRBV3-1 (or the pseudogene TRBV3-2) with TRBJ2-7; no definite D call. Germline loops: CDR1 LGHDT, CDR2 YNNKEL (reference sequence). The CDR3 has 15 amino acids. V lost 7 bases and J 2 bases, leaving 18 bases between the germline ends. CDR3 sequence reads: CASNNSLAMPYEQYV. The CDR3 DNA sequence: TGTGCCAGCAACAACTCCTTAGCAATGCCCTACGAGCAGTACGTC.

The J gene is TRBJ1-3, the V gene TRBV18; D gene unclear. Trimming removed 0 bases from V and 1 base from J, with 7 bases in between. CDR1 is KGHSH and CDR2 is LQKENI in the germline V gene. This CDR3 has 15 amino acids. The CDR3 DNA reads TGTGCCAGCTCACCACCGGAGGCTTCTGGAAACACCATATATTTT. Protein sequence: CASSPPEASGNTIYF.

This rearrangement joins TRBV5-1 to TRBJ2-5, with 9 bases that match TRBD2. The CDR3 has 15 residues. CDR1 SGHRS and CDR2 YFSETQ come from the germline V gene. The junction had 5 bases not matched to a gene; V was cut back by 0 bases and J by 5 bases. CDR3 coding DNA: TGCGCCAGCAGCTTGGTTGGTACTAGCGGGGAGACCCAGTACTTC. Its translation: CASSLVGTSGETQYF.

This clone has a handful of counts. The V gene is TRBV6-5, the J gene TRBJ2-2, with D possibly TRBD1 on 5 matching bases. V was cut by 6 bases and J by 0 bases, with 8 bases left in between. This CDR3 is built from 14 residues. From germline, CDR1 is MNHEY and CDR2 SVGAGI. The CDR3 DNA is TGTGCCAGCAGCAGGGATCCGAACACCGGGGAGCTGTTTTTT. Residues: CASSRDPNTGELFF.

The rearrangement links TRBV5-1 to TRBJ2-3; D is perhaps TRBD2 (5 bases). Germline V gives CDR1 SGHRS, CDR2 YFSETQ. Trimming pared 0 bases from V and 0 bases from J, leaving 8 bases between. The CDR3 is 15 residues long. The CDR3 loop is CASSLDRGSTDTQYF. CDR3 bases: TGCGCCAGCAGCTTGGATCGGGGAAGCACAGATACGCAGTATTTT.

This chain joins TRBV6-5 and TRBJ2-7; D unresolved. The germline V gene has CDR1 MNHEY and CDR2 SVGAGI. The CDR3 covers 12 residues. The V and J ends lost 4 bases and 6 bases respectively, with 10 bases between them. The CDR3 nucleotides read TGTGCCAGCAGTTCCACCGTGGGCGAGCAGTACGTC. This translates into CASSSTVGEQYV.

This rearrangement joins TRBV5-1 to TRBJ1-4; D remains ambiguous. Trimming pared 2 bases from V and 7 bases from J, leaving 12 bases between. CDR1 and CDR2 from the germline V gene are SGHRS and YFSETQ. The CDR3 totals 14 residues. CDR3 amino acids: CASSFQSGSEKLFF. DNA for the CDR3: TGCGCCAGCAGCTTCCAATCTGGGAGTGAAAAACTGTTTTTT. The variable domain in full, completed from reference TRBV5-1 and TRBJ1-4, reads KAGVTQTPRYLIKTRGQQVTLSCSPISGHRSVSWYQQTPGQGLQFLFEYFSETQRNKGNFPGRFSGRQFSNSRSEMNVSTLELGDSALYLCASSFQSGSEKLFFGSGTQLSVL.

The V gene is TRBV4-2, the J gene TRBJ1-1; D call uncertain. Between the trimmed V and J ends, which lost 2 bases and 4 bases, there was a span of 14 bases. The germline CDR1 and CDR2 sequences are LGHNA and YNFKEQ. The CDR3 has 15 amino acids. In DNA, the CDR3 is TGTGCCAGCAGCCAACTAGGCACCTTGTTCACTGAAGCTTTCTTT. Translating gives CASSQLGTLFTEAFF.